These 20 T cell receptor beta chains came from one sample sequenced in a study of blood T cell repertoires in COVID-19. Libraries were prepared by immunoSEQ multiplex PCR; TCRdb keeps only in-frame clonotypes and omits some of them. The sample lists about 250,000 clones, 65% to 90% occurring once. The specimen was peripheral blood. The receptors stem from a woman aged 70-85 years with acute or convalescent COVID-19.

CDR3 residues: CASSWGPRAPEAFF. The CDR3 DNA reads as TGCGCCAGCAGCTGGGGGCCTAGGGCCCCTGAAGCTTTCTTT. V usage is TRBV5-1 and J usage is TRBJ1-1; D is possibly TRBD1 (6 bases). Trimming removed 3 bases at V and 6 bases at J, with 15 bases between. From germline, CDR1 is SGHRS and CDR2 YFSETQ. The CDR3 spans 14 residues.

V gene TRBV5-6 combines with J gene TRBJ1-5; perhaps TRBD1 as D (6 bases). Per the germline V gene, CDR1 is SGHDT and CDR2 is YYEEEE. The ends were cut back, 2 bases at V and 7 bases at J, with 10 bases in the middle. The CDR3 runs to 13 residues. The CDR3 reads CASSLQGWQPQHF. The CDR3 nucleotides read TGTGCCAGCAGCTTACAGGGATGGCAGCCCCAGCATTTT.

This CDR3 is CASSQERRGGTEQYF. DNA of the CDR3: TGCGCCAGCAGCCAAGAGAGACGGGGGGGAACCGAGCAGTACTTC. The rearrangement joins TRBV4-1 to TRBJ2-7; 8 bases agree with TRBD2. The CDR3 is made up of 15 amino acids. With 0 bases clipped from V and 6 bases from J, the junction kept 7 bases outside the gene matches. Germline assignment: CDR1 MGHRA and CDR2 YSYEKL.

The chain joins TRBV2 to TRBJ1-2; the D gene is possibly TRBD1 (5 bases). V lost 4 bases, J lost 8 bases, and 23 bases lay in between. The CDR3 covers 16 residues. The germline gives CDR1 SNHLY, CDR2 FYNNEI. CDR3 region: CASSARLAGGLDGYTF. CDR3 sequence (DNA): TGTGCCAGCAGTGCCCGTCTTGCGGGGGGTCTCGACGGCTACACCTTC. Based on the CDR3 plus reference TRBV2 and TRBJ1-2, the full variable domain is EPEVTQTPSHQVTQMGQEVILRCVPISNHLYFYWYRQILGQKVEFLVSFYNNEISEKSEIFDDQFSVERPDGSNFTLKIRSTKLEDSAMYFCASSARLAGGLDGYTFGSGTRLTVV.

The chain is built from TRBV10-3 and TRBJ2-1, with a possible D match to TRBD1 (5 bases). The CDR3 loop spans 13 amino acids. CDR1 is ENHRY, CDR2 SYGVKD, per germline. Trimming cost V 0 bases and J 8 bases, with 8 bases left between them. This chain's CDR3 is CAISESGVHEQFF. In nucleotides, the CDR3 is TGTGCCATCAGTGAGTCAGGGGTACATGAGCAGTTCTTC.

The rearrangement joins TRBV28 to TRBJ1-1, with D perhaps TRBD1 (5 bases). Trimming removed 6 bases from V and 4 bases from J, with 21 bases in between. Germline lookup yields CDR1 MDHEN and CDR2 SYDVKM. This CDR3 is built from 16 residues. The CDR3 loop reads CASRPPHGGGFTEAFF. CDR3 coding DNA: TGTGCCAGCAGGCCACCCCATGGGGGAGGGTTCACTGAAGCTTTCTTT.

The rearrangement joins TRBV6-2 or TRBV6-3 to TRBJ1-6, with D possibly matching TRBD1 (5 bases). Looked up from germline, CDR1 is MNHEY and CDR2 is SVGEGT. The CDR3 has 14 amino acids. The V gene lost 2 bases and the J gene lost 8 bases, with 10 bases spanning the gap. The CDR3 DNA sequence: TGTGCCAGCAGTTACCCGGGGGGTTATTCACCCCTCCACTTT. This encodes CASSYPGGYSPLHF.

The chain joins TRBV5-5 to TRBJ1-6; 9 bases are a match to TRBD1. V shed 4 bases, J shed 10 bases, and the junction held 6 bases outside the gene matches. This CDR3 is 14 amino acids long. The germline V gene encodes CDR1 SGHKS and CDR2 YYEKEE (reference sequence). The CDR3 DNA is TGTGCCAGCAGCAGGGACAGGGTCAGATCACCCCTCCACTTT. It specifies CASSRDRVRSPLHF.

The V gene is TRBV5-6, the J gene TRBJ1-5; the match to TRBD1 covers 8 bases. V shed 0 bases and J 6 bases; nucleotides not matched to a gene: 2. The CDR3 totals 14 residues. CDR1 is SGHDT and CDR2 is YYEEEE in the germline V gene. CDR3 protein: CASSLGTGPQPQHF. The CDR3 region has the DNA TGTGCCAGCAGCTTGGGGACAGGGCCTCAGCCCCAGCATTTT.

The V gene is TRBV4-2, the J gene TRBJ1-4; TRBD1 agrees at 8 bases. V lost 2 bases, J lost 7 bases, and 6 bases stayed unmatched. CDR3 size: 15 residues. Germline V gene sequence: CDR1 LGHNA, CDR2 YNFKEQ. CDR3 DNA: TGTGCCAGCAGCCAAAGACAGGGGATTGGTGAAAAACTGTTTTTT. This sequence encodes CASSQRQGIGEKLFF.

Here the CDR3 DNA reads TGTGCCATCAGTGTCGGCAGGTCCGAGACCCAGCATTTT. Its protein is CAISVGRSETQHF. The chain uses TRBV10-3 and TRBJ1-5, with no clear D. The V end was cut by 4 bases, the J end by 11 bases, with 15 bases between. CDR1 is ENHRY and CDR2 is SYGVKD in the germline V gene. The CDR3 has 13 residues.

The chain carries TRBV7-2 and TRBJ2-5, with D maybe TRBD1 (6 bases). This CDR3 contains 13 residues. V was pared by 5 bases and J by 1 base, with 8 bases between. Germline values: CDR1 SGHTA, CDR2 FQGNSA. The CDR3, as DNA: TGTGCCAGCAGCAGGACAGTCCAAGAGACCCAGTACTTC. It specifies CASSRTVQETQYF.

The chain is built from TRBV11-3 and TRBJ2-1; possibly TRBD1 for D (7 bases). The CDR3 is 15 amino acids. Germline CDR1 is SGHNT and CDR2 is YENEEA. The V and J ends lost 5 bases and 2 bases respectively, with 13 bases between them. The CDR3 region is CASSPGGNAYNEQFF. The CDR3 nucleotides read TGTGCCAGCAGCCCAGGGGGGAACGCCTACAATGAGCAGTTCTTC. Filled out from reference TRBV11-3 and TRBJ2-1, the complete variable domain reads EAGVVQSPRYKIIEKKQPVAFWCNPISGHNTLYWYLQNLGQGPELLIRYENEEAVDDSQLPKDRFSAERLKGVDSTLKIQPAELGDSAVYLCASSPGGNAYNEQFFGPGTRLTVL.

This clone was picked up a small number of times. This rearrangement joins TRBV6-2 or TRBV6-3 to TRBJ2-3; D not certain. The V end was cut by 3 bases, the J end by 0 bases, with 13 bases between. The CDR3 extends over 16 amino acids. Looked up from germline, CDR1 is MNHEY and CDR2 is SVGEGT. The chain's CDR3 is CASSYTQRESTDTQYF. The DNA of the CDR3 is TGTGCCAGCAGTTATACCCAGCGCGAGAGCACAGATACGCAGTATTTT.

This clone was seen a single time. This chain joins TRBV18 and TRBJ1-6; TRBD1 agrees at 11 bases. This CDR3 is 19 amino acids long. The ends lost 2 bases at V and 0 bases at J; junction bases unmatched: 6. Germline-derived CDR1 and CDR2 are KGHSH and LQKENI. The CDR3 sequence: CASSPSGTGGSSYNSPLHF. CDR3 nucleotides: TGTGCCAGCTCACCATCCGGGACAGGGGGTAGCTCCTATAATTCACCCCTCCACTTT. Combining the CDR3 with reference TRBV18 and TRBJ1-6 gives the whole variable domain NAGVMQNPRHLVRRRGQEARLRCSPMKGHSHVYWYRQLPEEGLKFMVYLQKENIIDESGMPKERFSAEFPKEGPSILRIQQVVRGDSAAYFCASSPSGTGGSSYNSPLHFGNGTRLTVT.

This sequence joins TRBV12-3 or TRBV12-4 and TRBJ1-2; 7 nucleotides line up with TRBD1. The CDR3 runs 13 residues. After removal of 2 bases from V and 6 bases from J, the junction contained 3 bases not matched to a gene. In DNA form, the CDR3 reads TGTGCCAGCAGTTTAACAGGGGACCATGGCTACACCTTC. Translated: CASSLTGDHGYTF.

As DNA, the CDR3 is TGTGCCAGCTCATTACAGGGGGGAGCCACTGAAGCTTTCTTT. Amino acid sequence: CASSLQGGATEAFF. The chain has TRBV18 and TRBJ1-1, with TRBD1 matching 8 bases. In germline, CDR1 is KGHSH, CDR2 LQKENI. This CDR3 has 14 amino acids. Trimming cost V 5 bases and J 4 bases; bases outside gene matches: 6.

The chain employs TRBV9 and TRBJ2-2; a weak D match, TRBD2 (5 bases). V lost 0 bases and J 1 base, leaving 22 bases between the germline ends. This CDR3 region has 20 residues. Germline V gives CDR1 SGDLS, CDR2 YYNGEE. The DNA of the CDR3 is TGTGCCAGCAGCGTAGCTGGGAGAGTGTTAACGGTACGGAACACCGGGGAGCTGTTTTTT. It codes for CASSVAGRVLTVRNTGELFF. The whole variable domain, remainder taken from reference TRBV9 and TRBJ2-2, is DSGVTQTPKHLITATGQRVTLRCSPRSGDLSVYWYQQSLDQGLQFLIQYYNGEERAKGNILERFSAQQFPDLHSELNLSSLELGDSALYFCASSVAGRVLTVRNTGELFFGEGSRLTVL.

Points on this clone: The sample contains more than one DNA sequence encoding this CDR3. V is TRBV19 and J is TRBJ2-1, with a weak D call TRBD2 (6 bases). CDR1 is LNHDA and CDR2 is SQIVND in the germline V gene (reference sequence). Trimming left V 6 bases short and J 5 bases short, with 11 bases between. The CDR3 has 13 residues. CDR3 nucleotides: TGTGCCAGTAGGCGGGACCGCGACAATGAGCAGTTCTTC. Translating gives CASRRDRDNEQFF. The entire variable domain, with the rest obtained from reference TRBV19 and TRBJ2-1, is as follows: DGGITQSPKYLFRKEGQNVTLSCEQNLNHDAMYWYRQDPGQGLRLIYYSQIVNDFQKGDIAEGYSVSREKKESFPLTVTSAQKNPTAFYLCASRRDRDNEQFFGPGTRLTVL.

This sequence joins TRBV5-1 and TRBJ2-7; D perhaps matches TRBD1 (5 bases). Per germline, CDR1 SGHRS and CDR2 YFSETQ. The V end lost 0 bases, the J end lost 0 bases, and 10 bases lay between the germline ends. CDR3 length: 15 residues. The CDR3 DNA sequence: TGCGCCAGCAGCTTGGGGCGGACACCCTCCTACGAGCAGTACTTC. The encoded protein is CASSLGRTPSYEQYF.